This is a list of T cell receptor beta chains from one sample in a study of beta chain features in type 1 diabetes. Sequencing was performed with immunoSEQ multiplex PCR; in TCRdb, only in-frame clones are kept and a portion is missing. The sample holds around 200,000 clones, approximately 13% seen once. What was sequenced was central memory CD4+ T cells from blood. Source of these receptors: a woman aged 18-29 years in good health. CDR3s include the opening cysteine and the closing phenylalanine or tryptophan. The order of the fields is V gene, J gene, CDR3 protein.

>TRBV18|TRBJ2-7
CASSPLAEAYEQYF
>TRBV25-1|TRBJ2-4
CASTLQGAGKNIQYF
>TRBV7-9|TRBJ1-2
CASSSWTESRDGYTF
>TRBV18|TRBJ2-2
CASSRSGIDTGELFF
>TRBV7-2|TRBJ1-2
CASSGQTGGDGYTF
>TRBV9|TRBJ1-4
CASSVGAGASTNEKLFF
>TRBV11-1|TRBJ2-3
CASSLSGGLVKTDTQYF
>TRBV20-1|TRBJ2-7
CSARDYEQYF
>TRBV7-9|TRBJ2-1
CASSPLATEQFF
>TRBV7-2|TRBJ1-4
CASSLWQANEKLFF
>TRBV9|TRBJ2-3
CASSAELAPKGDTQYF
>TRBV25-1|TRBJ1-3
CASSESGDRNTIYF
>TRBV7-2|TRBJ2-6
CASSPRLAAGANVLTF
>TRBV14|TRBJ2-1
CASSLDRRAGQFF
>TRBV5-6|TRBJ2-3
CASRSEGLDTDTQYF
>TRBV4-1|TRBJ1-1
CASSQTGGRGTEAFF
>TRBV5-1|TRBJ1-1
CASSLQGGTEAFF
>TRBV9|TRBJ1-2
CASSVGPGQLNYGYTF
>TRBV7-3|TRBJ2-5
CASSSSSGRGETQYF
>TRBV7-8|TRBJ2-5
CASSFRVGAGRETQYF
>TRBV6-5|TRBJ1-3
CASSRQGLSGNTIYF
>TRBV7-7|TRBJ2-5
CASSRDMQETQYF
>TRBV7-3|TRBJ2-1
CASSLVGESSYNEQFF
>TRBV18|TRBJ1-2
CASSTGYGYTF
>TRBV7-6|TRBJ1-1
CASSLEGVITEAFF
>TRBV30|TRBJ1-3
CAWSARQGNTIYF
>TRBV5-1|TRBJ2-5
CASSFSRQGRETQYF
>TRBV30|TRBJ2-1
CAWSGTSGRALYNEQFF
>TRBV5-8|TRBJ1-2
CASRRTGGDAGYTF